This TCR beta chain was sequenced for a study of blood T cell repertoires in COVID-19. Study-level background: Sites in the United States, Italy and Spain provided acute and convalescent COVID-19 samples. The cDNA or gDNA used as material had been derived from T cells, B-cell-depleted T cells, or PBMCs.

Original data processing: By means of reference gene primer amplification, nucleated cell counts were estimated. Profiled with immunoSEQ multiplex PCR; TCRdb holds only in-frame clones, not every one. V, J and clone size reflect that table, while D and trimming were determined from the DNA. This table has about 72,000 clones, around 86% appearing once. The CDR3 extends over 14 amino acids. J gave up 2 bases and V 6 bases, and 7 bases lay outside the gene matches. Per the germline V gene, CDR1 is MDHEN and CDR2 is SYDVKM. The rearrangement uses TRBV28 and TRBJ2-7, with 7 bases lining up with TRBD2. The sequencing input was peripheral blood. The sequence was obtained from a woman in her fifties or sixties with acute or convalescent COVID-19. CDR3 residues: CASSRTGGPYEQYF. CDR3 in DNA: TGTGCCAGCAGCAGGACGGGGGGTCCCTACGAGCAGTACTTC.